This T cell receptor beta chain is from a study of T cells in Graves' hyperthyroidism and ophthalmopathy. General study results and limits: Using 13 V-J features, a model discriminated ophthalmopathy from stable hyperthyroidism.

In regard to this clonotype: Its antigen remains unidentified.

The V gene end was trimmed by 3 bases and the J gene end by 9 bases; junction bases not matched to a gene: 11. The CDR3 consists of 14 residues. Germline assignment: CDR1 GTSNPN and CDR2 SVGIG (reference sequence). Researchers took RNA transcripts and amplified the TCR beta CDR3 regions from them. First-round RT-PCR with HTBI primers amplified the TCR CDR3 region. TCRdb itself ran the multiplex PCR reads through MiXCR, one entry per CDR3 protein. This sample has approximately 560,000 distinct CDR3 sequences, with 15% to 18% found just once. These patients, aged 18 to 65, had recently diagnosed hyperthyroidism lasting under 2 months.

V and J are TRBV30 and TRBJ1-3; 7 bases are shared with TRBD1. This TCR was recovered from a woman in her 30s with Graves' hyperthyroidism. Material: blood. The CDR3 is CAWSSTGLGSTIYF. Here the CDR3 DNA reads TGTGCCTGGAGCTCGACAGGGCTTGGGAGCACCATATATTTT.